Here is one T cell receptor beta chain with its context. TCRdb keeps only in-frame clones here, not all; method: immunoSEQ multiplex PCR. Of about 270,000 clones listed, roughly nine tenths were seen once; the top ten hold roughly 9.8%. This record comes from a study of blood T cell repertoires in COVID-19. Study-wide background: The origin of the acute and convalescent COVID-19 samples was the United States, Italy and Spain. Nucleic acid was either cDNA or gDNA, and it came from T cells, B-cell-depleted T cells, or PBMCs.

V dropped 5 bases and J dropped 7; count of bases not matched to a gene: 19. This CDR3 is built from 20 residues. The V gene's germline CDR1 is KGHSH and CDR2 LQKENI. This chain joins TRBV18 and TRBJ2-1, with 14 bases aligning to TRBD2. This sequence was found in a man aged 35-49 years who had recovered from COVID-19. Material: peripheral blood. Written as DNA, the CDR3 is TGTGCCAGCTCAACAAGACGGGGGACTAGCGGGAGTTCGACGGGAAATGAGCAGTTCTTC. This encodes CASSTRRGTSGSSTGNEQFF.